This T cell receptor (beta chain) is drawn from a study of read filtering for tumor transcriptome and immune sequencing. Bone marrow was sampled from every patient at the time of active disease. This clonotype was seen repeatedly, ten times or more. Its cognate antigen is unknown. Points from the study as a whole: RNA-seq captured clonotypes less deeply and reliably than IR-seq.

The library was built from 400 ng RNA with molecular barcoded adaptors for alpha/delta and beta/gamma chains. TCRdb ran MiXCR on the reads and lists one entry per CDR3 protein. The table includes more than 70,000 distinct CDR3 sequences, about 22% detected once. The origin of this receptor is a donor at least 40 years old with multiple myeloma. The sequenced material came from a population of CD138-negative cells sorted from bone marrow.

The CDR3 DNA sequence: TGTGCCAGCAGTTTAGAGGACACCGGGGAGCTGTTTTTT. Protein product: CASSLEDTGELFF. This sequence joins TRBV28 and TRBJ2-2; no firm D call. The CDR3 is 13 amino acids. V was pared by 2 bases and J by 3 bases, with 4 bases between. Germline values: CDR1 MDHEN, CDR2 SYDVKM.